Detailed here is one T cell receptor (beta chain). Its target is not known. The source of the sample is a study of post-analysis software for immune sequencing data. Regarding the study as a whole: TRBV5-6, TRBV5-1 and TRBV20-1 were among about 5 TRBV segments more frequent in patients than controls.

Unique-molecular-identifier-tagged TCR beta cDNA libraries were used. MiXCR, run by TCRdb on the PCR reads, gives a single entry per CDR3 protein. There are hundreds of thousands of distinct CDR3 sequences in the sample; around 64% occur only once, and 10% to 12% lies in the top ten. The ends lost 7 bases at V and 2 bases at J; junction bases unmatched: 4. Per the germline V gene, CDR1 is MNHNY and CDR2 is SVGAGI (reference sequence). The CDR3 runs 15 residues. The sample taken for sequencing was blood. The chain has TRBV6-6 and TRBJ2-5; TRBD2 agrees at 13 bases. The source of this sequence is a girl aged 2-10 years with multiple sclerosis. Written as DNA, the CDR3 is TGTGCCAGCATCCGGGGACTAGCGGGACAAGAGACCCAGTACTTC. Residues: CASIRGLAGQETQYF.